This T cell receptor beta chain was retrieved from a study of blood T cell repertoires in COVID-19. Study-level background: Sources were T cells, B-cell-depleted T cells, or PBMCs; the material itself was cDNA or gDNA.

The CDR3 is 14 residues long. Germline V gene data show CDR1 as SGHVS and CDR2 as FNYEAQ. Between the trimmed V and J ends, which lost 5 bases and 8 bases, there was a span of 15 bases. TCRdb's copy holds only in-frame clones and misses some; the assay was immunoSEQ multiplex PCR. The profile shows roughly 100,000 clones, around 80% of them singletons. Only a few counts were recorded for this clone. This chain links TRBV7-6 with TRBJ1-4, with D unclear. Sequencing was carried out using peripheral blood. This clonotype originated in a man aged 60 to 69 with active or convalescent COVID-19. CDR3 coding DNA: TGTGCCAGCAGCCTATCGATTTATGAGGAAAAACTGTTTTTT. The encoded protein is CASSLSIYEEKLFF.